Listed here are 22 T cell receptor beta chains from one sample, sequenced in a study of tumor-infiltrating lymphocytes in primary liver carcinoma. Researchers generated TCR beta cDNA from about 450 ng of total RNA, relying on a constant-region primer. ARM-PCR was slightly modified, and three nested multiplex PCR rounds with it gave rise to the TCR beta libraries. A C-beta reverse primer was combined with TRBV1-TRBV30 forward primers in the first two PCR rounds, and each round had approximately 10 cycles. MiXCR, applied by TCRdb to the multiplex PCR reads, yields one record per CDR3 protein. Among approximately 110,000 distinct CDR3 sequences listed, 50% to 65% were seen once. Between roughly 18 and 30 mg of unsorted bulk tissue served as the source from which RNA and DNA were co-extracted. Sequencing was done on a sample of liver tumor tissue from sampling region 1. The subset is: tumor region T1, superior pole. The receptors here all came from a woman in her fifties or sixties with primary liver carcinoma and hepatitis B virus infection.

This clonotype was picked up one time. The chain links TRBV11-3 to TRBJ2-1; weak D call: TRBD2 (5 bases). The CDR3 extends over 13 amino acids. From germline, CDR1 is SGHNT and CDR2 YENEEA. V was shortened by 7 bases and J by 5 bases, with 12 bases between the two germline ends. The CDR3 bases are TGTGCCAGCAACTCAGACTACAACAATGAGCAGTTCTTC. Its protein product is CASNSDYNNEQFF.

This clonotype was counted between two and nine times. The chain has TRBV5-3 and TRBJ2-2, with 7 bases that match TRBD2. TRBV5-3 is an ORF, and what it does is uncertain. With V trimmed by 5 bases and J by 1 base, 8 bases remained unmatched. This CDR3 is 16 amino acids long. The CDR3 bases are TGTGCCAGAAGTCGACCCAGCGGGGTGAACACCGGGGAGCTGTTTTTT. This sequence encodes CARSRPSGVNTGELFF.

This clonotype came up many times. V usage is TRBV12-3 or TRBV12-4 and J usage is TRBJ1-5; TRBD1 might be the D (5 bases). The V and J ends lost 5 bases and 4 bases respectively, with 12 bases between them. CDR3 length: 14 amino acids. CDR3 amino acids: CASSKLQVNQPQHF. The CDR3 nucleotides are TGTGCCAGCAGTAAACTACAGGTTAATCAGCCCCAGCATTTT.

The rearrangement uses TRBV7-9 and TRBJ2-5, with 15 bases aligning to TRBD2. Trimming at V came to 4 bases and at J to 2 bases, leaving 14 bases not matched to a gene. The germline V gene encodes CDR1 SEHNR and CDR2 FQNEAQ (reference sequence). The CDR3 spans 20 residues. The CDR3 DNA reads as TGTGCCAGCAGCTCAGAACGGACTAGCGGGAGGGCCGAACTACAAGAGACCCAGTACTTC. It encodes CASSSERTSGRAELQETQYF.

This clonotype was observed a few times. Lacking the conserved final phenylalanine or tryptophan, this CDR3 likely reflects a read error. The CDR3, as DNA: TGTGCCAGTAGCTTAGAGGGGGCAGGGCGTCAGCCCCAGCATCTT. Translated, it gives CASSLEGAGRQPQHL. The rearrangement links TRBV11-2 to TRBJ1-5; 7 nucleotides line up with TRBD1. Germline-derived CDR1 and CDR2 are SGHAT and FQNNGV. This CDR3 comprises 15 residues.

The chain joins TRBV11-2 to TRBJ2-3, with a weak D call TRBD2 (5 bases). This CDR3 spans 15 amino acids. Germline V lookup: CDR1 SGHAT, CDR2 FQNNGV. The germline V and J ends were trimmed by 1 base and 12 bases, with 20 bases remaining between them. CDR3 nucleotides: TGTGCCAGCAGCTTAGTCGGTGCTAGCACAGCTACCCAGTATTTT. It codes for CASSLVGASTATQYF.

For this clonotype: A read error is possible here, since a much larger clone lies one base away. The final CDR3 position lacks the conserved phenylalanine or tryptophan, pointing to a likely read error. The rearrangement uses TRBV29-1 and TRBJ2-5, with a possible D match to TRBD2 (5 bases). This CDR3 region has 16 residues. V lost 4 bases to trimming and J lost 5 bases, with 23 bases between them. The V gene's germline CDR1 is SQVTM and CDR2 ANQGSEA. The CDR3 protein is CSVGGFAGGFRETQYL. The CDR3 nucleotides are TGCAGCGTTGGGGGTTTCGCAGGAGGCTTTAGGGAGACCCAGTACTTA.

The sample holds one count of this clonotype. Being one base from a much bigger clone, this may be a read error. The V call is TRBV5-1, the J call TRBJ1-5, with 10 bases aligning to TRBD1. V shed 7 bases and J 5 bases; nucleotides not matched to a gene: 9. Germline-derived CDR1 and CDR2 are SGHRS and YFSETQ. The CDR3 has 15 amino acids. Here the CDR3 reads CASSIGQGDHQPQHF. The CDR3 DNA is TGCGCCAGCTCGATCGGACAGGGGGACCATCAGCCCCAGCATTTT.

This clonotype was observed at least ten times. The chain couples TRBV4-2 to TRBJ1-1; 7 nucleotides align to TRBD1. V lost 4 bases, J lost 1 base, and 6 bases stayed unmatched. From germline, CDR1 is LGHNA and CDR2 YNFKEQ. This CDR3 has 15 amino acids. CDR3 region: CASSLPTGANTEAFF. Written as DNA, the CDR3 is TGTGCCAGCAGCCTTCCAACAGGGGCGAACACTGAAGCTTTCTTT.

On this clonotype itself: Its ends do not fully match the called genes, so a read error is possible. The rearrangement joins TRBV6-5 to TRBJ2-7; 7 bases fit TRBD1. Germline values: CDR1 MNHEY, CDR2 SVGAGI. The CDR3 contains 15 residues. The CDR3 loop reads CASSTPRDSRYDQYF. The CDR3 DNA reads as TGTGCCAGCAGTACCCCCCGGGACAGCCGCTACGACCAGTACTTC.

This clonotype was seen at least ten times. CDR3 DNA sequence: TGCAGCGTTTTCTATCAGAGCTACACCTTC. It specifies CSVFYQSYTF. The chain recombines TRBV29-1 with TRBJ1-2; D unresolved. Trimming stripped 5 bases from V and 9 bases from J, with 10 bases between. From germline, CDR1 is SQVTM and CDR2 ANQGSEA. The CDR3 totals 10 residues.

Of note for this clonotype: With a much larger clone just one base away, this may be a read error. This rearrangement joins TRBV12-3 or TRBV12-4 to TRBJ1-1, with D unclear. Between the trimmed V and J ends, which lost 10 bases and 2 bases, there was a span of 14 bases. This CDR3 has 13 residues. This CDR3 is CAISQAVNTEAFF. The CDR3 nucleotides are TGTGCCATCAGCCAAGCAGTCAACACTGAAGCTTTCTTT.

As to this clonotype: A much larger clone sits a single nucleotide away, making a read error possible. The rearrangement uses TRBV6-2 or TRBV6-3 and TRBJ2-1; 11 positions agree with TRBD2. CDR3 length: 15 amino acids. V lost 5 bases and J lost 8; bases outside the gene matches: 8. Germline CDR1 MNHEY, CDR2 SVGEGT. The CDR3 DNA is TGTGCCAGCAGTGAACCGGGACTAGCGGACCATGAGCAGTTCTTC. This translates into CASSEPGLADHEQFF.

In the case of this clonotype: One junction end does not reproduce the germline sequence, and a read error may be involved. The CDR3 loop reads CAISERDRGHGYAF. For the CDR3, the DNA is TGTGCCATCAGTGAGCGGGACAGGGGGCATGGCTACGCCTTC. The rearrangement joins TRBV10-3 to TRBJ1-2, with 12 bases matching TRBD1. CDR3 length equals 14 residues. In germline, CDR1 is ENHRY, CDR2 SYGVKD.

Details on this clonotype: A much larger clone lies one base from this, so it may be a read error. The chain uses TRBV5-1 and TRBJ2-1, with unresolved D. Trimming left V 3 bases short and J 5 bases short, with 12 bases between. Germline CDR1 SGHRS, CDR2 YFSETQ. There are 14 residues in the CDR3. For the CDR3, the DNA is TGCGCCAGCAGCTCGGACGCCCTCAACAATGAGCAGTTCTTC. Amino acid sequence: CASSSDALNNEQFF. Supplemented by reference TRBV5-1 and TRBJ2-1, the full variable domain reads KAGVTQTPRYLIKTRGQQVTLSCSPISGHRSVSWYQQTPGQGLQFLFEYFSETQRNKGNFPGRFSGRQFSNSRSEMNVSTLELGDSALYLCASSSDALNNEQFFGPGTRLTVL.

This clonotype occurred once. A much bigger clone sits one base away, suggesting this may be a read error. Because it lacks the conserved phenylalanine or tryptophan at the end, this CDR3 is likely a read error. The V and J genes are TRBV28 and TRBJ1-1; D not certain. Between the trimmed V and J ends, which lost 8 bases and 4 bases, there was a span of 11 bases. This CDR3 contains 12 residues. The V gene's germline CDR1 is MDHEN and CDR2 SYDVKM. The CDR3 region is CASRPKVTEAFS. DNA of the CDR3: TGTGCCAGCCGTCCTAAAGTCACTGAAGCTTTCTCT.

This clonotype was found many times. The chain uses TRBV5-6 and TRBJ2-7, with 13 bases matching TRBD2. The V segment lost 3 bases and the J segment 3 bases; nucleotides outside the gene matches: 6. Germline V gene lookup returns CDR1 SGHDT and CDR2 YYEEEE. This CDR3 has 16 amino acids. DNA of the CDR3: TGTGCCAGCAGCTCAACCACTAGCGGGAGGGACTACGAGCAGTACTTC. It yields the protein CASSSTTSGRDYEQYF.

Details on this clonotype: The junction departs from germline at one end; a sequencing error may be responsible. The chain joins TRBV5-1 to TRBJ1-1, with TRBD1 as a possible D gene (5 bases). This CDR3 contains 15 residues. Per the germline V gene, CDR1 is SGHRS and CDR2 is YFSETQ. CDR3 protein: CASSPREILNTETFF. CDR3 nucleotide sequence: TGCGCCAGCAGCCCCAGGGAGATATTGAATACTGAAACTTTCTTT. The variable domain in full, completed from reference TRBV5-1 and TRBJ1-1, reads KAGVTQTPRYLIKTRGQQVTLSCSPISGHRSVSWYQQTPGQGLQFLFEYFSETQRNKGNFPGRFSGRQFSNSRSEMNVSTLELGDSALYLCASSPREILNTETFFGQGTRLTVV.

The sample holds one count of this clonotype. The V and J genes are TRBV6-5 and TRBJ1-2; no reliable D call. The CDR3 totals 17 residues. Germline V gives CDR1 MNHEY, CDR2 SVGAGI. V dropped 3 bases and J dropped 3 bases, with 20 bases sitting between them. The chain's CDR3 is CASSYSTVGRGYYGYTF. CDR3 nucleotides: TGTGCCAGCAGTTATTCAACAGTGGGGAGAGGGTACTATGGCTACACCTTC.

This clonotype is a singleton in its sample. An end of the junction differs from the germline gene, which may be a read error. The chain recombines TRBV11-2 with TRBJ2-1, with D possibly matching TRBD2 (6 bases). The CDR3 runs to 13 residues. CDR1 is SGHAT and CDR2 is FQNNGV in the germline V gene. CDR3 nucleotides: TGTGCCAGCGGCTGGAGTAGCGGTGGTGAGCAATTCTTC. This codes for CASGWSSGGEQFF.

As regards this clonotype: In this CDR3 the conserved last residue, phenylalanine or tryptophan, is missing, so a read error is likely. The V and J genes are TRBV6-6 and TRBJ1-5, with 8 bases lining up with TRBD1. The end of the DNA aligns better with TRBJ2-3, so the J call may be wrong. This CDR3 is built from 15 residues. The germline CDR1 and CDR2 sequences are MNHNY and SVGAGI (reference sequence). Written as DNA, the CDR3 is TGTGCCAGCAGAGGACAGGGTCTAAGCAATCAGCCCCAGTATCTT. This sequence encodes CASRGQGLSNQPQYL.

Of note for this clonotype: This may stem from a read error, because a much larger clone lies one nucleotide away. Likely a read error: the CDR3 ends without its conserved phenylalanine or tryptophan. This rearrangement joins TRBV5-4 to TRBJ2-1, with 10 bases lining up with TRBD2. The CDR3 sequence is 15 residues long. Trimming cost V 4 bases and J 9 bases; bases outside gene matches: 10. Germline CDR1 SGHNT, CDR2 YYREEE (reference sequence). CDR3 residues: CASSPTSGITSEQFY. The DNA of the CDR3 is TGTGCCAGCAGCCCTACTAGCGGGATAACGAGTGAGCAGTTCTAC.